This T cell receptor (beta chain) emerged from a study of technical replicates of blood from several donors. The V gene end was trimmed by 5 bases and the J gene end by 6 bases; junction bases not matched to a gene: 12. The CDR3 is 15 residues long. Germline V lookup: CDR1 LNHDA, CDR2 SQIVND (reference sequence). TCRdb's copy holds only in-frame clones and misses some; the assay was immunoSEQ multiplex PCR. The sample yields 85,000 to 100,000 clones, 90% to 96% seen once. Sequencing used T cells isolated from PBMCs. This sequence was found in a human donor in good health. The chain recombines TRBV19 with TRBJ2-5; TRBD2 aligns across 7 bases. The CDR3 sequence is CASSSEAGVGQTQYF. For the CDR3, the DNA is TGTGCCAGTAGTTCAGAGGCGGGGGTGGGTCAGACCCAGTACTTC.